This T cell receptor beta chain emerged from a study of monozygotic twins with inflammatory bowel disease. Study observations and caveats: Differing T cell subtypes remained indistinguishable.

Per donor there was one draw, yielding a blood sample of under 3 ml. Points on this clonotype: Its antigen remains unknown.

Two nested PCRs, of approximately 16 and 9 cycles, processed TCRalpha and TCRbeta cDNA. TCRdb re-called the 5' RACE reads, yielding one record per CDR3 amino acid sequence without DNA. Its clone listing holds about 440,000 distinct CDR3 sequences. Germline CDR1 reads SGHVS; CDR2 reads FQNEAQ. This CDR3 has 14 amino acids. Specimen: blood. This sequence was found in a human donor with ulcerative colitis or Crohn's disease, or a healthy co-twin of an affected twin (not recorded which). J is TRBJ1-6 and V is TRBV7-8. This chain's CDR3 is CASSFLQSNSPLHF.